Presented here are 26 T cell receptor beta chains from one specimen sequenced in a study of T cell responses to AZD1222 COVID-19 vaccine. Some clones are missing from TCRdb's copy, which holds only in-frame ones; the method was immunoSEQ multiplex PCR. The sample includes 130,000 to 150,000 clones, more than 80% of them seen just once. The sample here was peripheral blood, taken on day 0 of AZD1222 vaccination. These receptors originate from an adult in good health.

This chain links TRBV1 with TRBJ2-3. TRBV1 constitutes a pseudogene. This CDR3 is 19 amino acids long. The CDR3, as DNA: TGCACCAGCAGCCAAGGGCCTCGGGGGCCAACCCGTTACACAGATACGCAGTATTTT. Its protein product is CTSSQGPRGPTRYTDTQYF.

V gene TRBV9 combines with J gene TRBJ2-2; TRBD2 is a possible D gene (5 bases). The CDR3 covers 13 residues. V gave up 4 bases and J gave up 8 bases, with 12 bases separating them. Germline CDR1 SGDLS, CDR2 YYNGEE. The CDR3 region has the DNA TGTGCCAGCAGCCTCCGAGGGTCGGGGGAGCTGTTTTTT. Its translation is CASSLRGSGELFF.

The J gene is TRBJ1-3, the V gene TRBV19; D may be TRBD1 (6 bases). Germline V gives CDR1 LNHDA, CDR2 SQIVND (reference sequence). Trimming removed 9 bases from V and 0 bases from J, with 12 bases in between. CDR3 length: 14 amino acids. The CDR3 reads CASRWTDSGNTIYF. The DNA for the CDR3 is TGTGCCAGCCGCTGGACAGACTCTGGAAACACCATATATTTT.

The V gene is TRBV10-1, the J gene TRBJ2-7; 11 bases fit TRBD1. The CDR3 contains 15 residues. Germline values: CDR1 WNHNN, CDR2 SYGVQD (reference sequence). V was clipped by 5 bases and J by 4 bases; unmatched bases: 7. The CDR3 sequence is CASSPSGTGGYEQYF. In DNA form, the CDR3 reads TGCGCCAGCAGTCCCTCCGGGACAGGGGGATACGAGCAGTACTTC.

The V and J genes are TRBV3-1 (or the pseudogene TRBV3-2) and TRBJ1-2; tentative D call: TRBD1 (6 bases). V lost 8 bases, J lost 2 bases, and 30 bases lay in between. CDR1 and CDR2 from the germline V gene are LGHDT and YNNKEL (reference sequence). The CDR3 runs to 19 residues. Written as DNA, the CDR3 is TGTGCCAGCGCCCTTAGGCCCCAATCCCCCGGGACACCAAACTATGGCTACACCTTC. Translated, it gives CASALRPQSPGTPNYGYTF.

The CDR3 loop is CASSPSNGQLSYEQYF. In DNA, the CDR3 is TGTGCCAGCAGTCCCTCGAACGGACAGCTCTCCTACGAGCAGTACTTC. The chain employs TRBV27 and TRBJ2-7; tentative D call: TRBD1 (6 bases). This CDR3 is built from 16 residues. Trimming took 5 bases from V and 0 from J, leaving 17 bases between them. Germline-derived CDR1 and CDR2 are MNHEY and SMNVEV (reference sequence).

This rearrangement joins TRBV28 to TRBJ1-6; possible D gene TRBD1, 6 bases. This CDR3 is built from 17 residues. From germline, CDR1 is MDHEN and CDR2 SYDVKM. Trimming took off 4 bases at V and 0 bases at J, with 13 bases between the two ends. This CDR3 reads CASSSPQTGSYNSPLHF. For the CDR3, the DNA is TGTGCCAGCAGTTCCCCCCAGACAGGCTCCTATAATTCACCCCTCCACTTT.

The chain joins TRBV6-5 to TRBJ2-3; 7 bases map to TRBD2. This CDR3 is 15 amino acids long. CDR1 MNHEY and CDR2 SVGAGI come from the germline V gene. Trimming at V came to 5 bases and at J to 0 bases, leaving 5 bases not matched to a gene. The DNA for the CDR3 is TGTGCCAGCAGTCAGCTAGCGGTTAGCACAGATACGCAGTATTTT. Its translation is CASSQLAVSTDTQYF.

This clone was found once. Here the CDR3 DNA reads TGTGCCAGCAGTCGGAGGGAGGGAAAACTGTTTTTT. It specifies CASSRREGKLFF. This chain connects TRBV6-5 to TRBJ1-4; no clear D gene. CDR1 is MNHEY and CDR2 is SVGAGI in the germline V gene. Between the trimmed V and J ends, which lost 5 bases and 10 bases, there was a span of 11 bases. CDR3 size: 12 residues.

CDR3 DNA sequence: TGCGCCAGCAGCCAAGTGGGGTCAGGGTTTCTCTATGGCTACACCTTC. This encodes CASSQVGSGFLYGYTF. V and J are TRBV4-1 and TRBJ1-2; D perhaps matches TRBD1 (5 bases). The CDR3 has 16 residues. V lost 1 base to trimming and J lost 4 bases, with 16 bases between them. Germline CDR1 is MGHRA and CDR2 is YSYEKL.

CDR3 in DNA: TGTGCCAGTAGGAGCGGGGGGGCCGATGAGACCCAGTACTTC. Its protein product is CASRSGGADETQYF. The chain employs TRBV19 and TRBJ2-5; TRBD2 matches at 10 bases. The CDR3 runs 14 residues. V was pared by 6 bases and J by 5 bases, with 6 bases of the junction left unmatched. Germline V gives CDR1 LNHDA, CDR2 SQIVND (reference sequence). The full variable domain, completed using reference TRBV19 and TRBJ2-5, is DGGITQSPKYLFRKEGQNVTLSCEQNLNHDAMYWYRQDPGQGLRLIYYSQIVNDFQKGDIAEGYSVSREKKESFPLTVTSAQKNPTAFYLCASRSGGADETQYFGPGTRLLVL.

CDR3 DNA: TGTGCCTGGAGTGTACGCTGGGGGGCCCTGGACACCATATATTTT. Translating it yields CAWSVRWGALDTIYF. The V call is TRBV30, the J call TRBJ1-3; D may be TRBD1 (6 bases). CDR3 length equals 15 residues. The germline V and J ends were trimmed by 0 bases and 8 bases, with 17 bases remaining between them. CDR1 and CDR2 from the germline V gene are GTSNPN and SVGIG (reference sequence). The full variable domain, with the rest looked up from reference TRBV30 and TRBJ1-3, is SQTIHQWPATLVQPVGSPLSLECTVEGTSNPNLYWYRQAAGRGLQLLFYSVGIGQISSEVPQNLSASRPQDRQFILSSKKLLLSDSGFYLCAWSVRWGALDTIYFGEGSWLTVV.

The J gene is TRBJ1-6, the V gene TRBV28; 10 positions match TRBD1. Germline-derived CDR1 and CDR2 are MDHEN and SYDVKM. CDR3 length: 15 amino acids. The V segment lost 6 bases and the J segment 5 bases; nucleotides outside the gene matches: 4. The CDR3 loop is CASRPGTGDNSPLHF. CDR3 nucleotide sequence: TGTGCCAGCAGACCCGGGACAGGGGATAATTCACCCCTCCACTTT.

J is TRBJ2-1 and V is TRBV7-9; D may be TRBD2 (5 bases). With 4 bases removed from V and 3 bases from J, the gap between germline ends came to 7 bases. Germline CDR1 and CDR2: SEHNR and FQNEAQ (reference sequence). This CDR3 region has 13 residues. The CDR3 nucleotides are TGTGCCAGCAGCTCCCGGGACTACAATGAGCAGTTCTTC. It is translated as CASSSRDYNEQFF.

The CDR3 protein is CASSQVVWRDRNNEQFF. The CDR3 DNA sequence: TGTGCCAGCAGCCAAGTTGTCTGGCGGGATAGGAACAATGAGCAGTTCTTC. This chain joins TRBV4-2 and TRBJ2-1; D is possibly TRBD2 (6 bases). Germline values: CDR1 LGHNA, CDR2 YNFKEQ. Trimming cost V 1 base and J 5 bases, with 18 bases left between them. This CDR3 is 17 amino acids long.

In DNA form, the CDR3 reads TGTGCCAGCAGAGGAGCGAGCCGAAAACTGTTTTTT. As protein: CASRGASRKLFF. This chain uses TRBV28 with TRBJ1-4; D is unclear. The CDR3 consists of 12 residues. V was cut by 6 bases and J by 10 bases, with 12 bases left in between. The germline V gene encodes CDR1 MDHEN and CDR2 SYDVKM. The entire variable domain, with the rest obtained from reference TRBV28 and TRBJ1-4, is as follows: DVKVTQSSRYLVKRTGEKVFLECVQDMDHENMFWYRQDPGLGLRLIYFSYDVKMKEKGDIPEGYSVSREKKERFSLILESASTNQTSMYLCASRGASRKLFFGSGTQLSVL.

This sequence joins TRBV6-5 and TRBJ1-5, with TRBD1 as a possible D gene (6 bases). CDR1 and CDR2 from the germline V gene are MNHEY and SVGAGI. V lost 7 bases and J lost 7, with 14 bases in between. This CDR3 region has 13 residues. CDR3: CASTGGETQPQHF. For the CDR3, the DNA is TGTGCCAGCACTGGGGGCGAAACACAGCCCCAGCATTTT.

The chain uses TRBV4-1 and TRBJ1-2, with D perhaps matching TRBD1 (5 bases). V shed 2 bases and J shed 3 bases, with 13 bases lying between them. This CDR3 contains 15 residues. Germline values: CDR1 MGHRA, CDR2 YSYEKL. The DNA for the CDR3 is TGCGCCAGCAGCCAACCCATCCAGGGATACTATGGCTACACCTTC. Translation gives CASSQPIQGYYGYTF.

The chain couples TRBV27 to TRBJ1-6, with 7 bases lining up with TRBD1. The CDR3 is made up of 14 amino acids. Losses at the gene ends were 3 bases for V and 6 bases for J; bases not matched to a gene: 2. Germline lookup yields CDR1 MNHEY and CDR2 SMNVEV (reference sequence). CDR3 nucleotides: TGTGCCAGCAGTTTCCGACAGGGTAATTCACCCCTCCACTTT. Its translation: CASSFRQGNSPLHF.

The gene calls are TRBV28 and TRBJ1-1, with D perhaps matching TRBD1 (5 bases). This CDR3 has 12 residues. Per the germline V gene, CDR1 is MDHEN and CDR2 is SYDVKM. The V end was cut by 10 bases, the J end by 11 bases, with 20 bases between. The CDR3 bases are TGTGCCACCCGGGACTACCAGGACGGGGCTTTCTTT. It codes for CATRDYQDGAFF.

The rearrangement uses TRBV2 and TRBJ1-6; TRBD1 is a possible D gene (5 bases). In germline, CDR1 is SNHLY, CDR2 FYNNEI. Trimming left V 7 bases short and J 0 bases short, with 10 bases between. The CDR3 is 15 amino acids. This chain's CDR3 is CASMQGSSYNSPLHF. The DNA for the CDR3 is TGTGCCAGCATGCAGGGAAGCTCCTATAATTCACCCCTCCACTTT.

The rearrangement uses TRBV5-6 and TRBJ1-2; D remains ambiguous. Trimming took 0 bases from V and 0 from J, leaving 9 bases between them. Germline CDR1 SGHDT, CDR2 YYEEEE. There are 15 residues in the CDR3. CDR3 in DNA: TGTGCCAGCAGCTTGGCTCCGGGGACTAACTATGGCTACACCTTC. Protein sequence: CASSLAPGTNYGYTF.

J is TRBJ1-2 and V is TRBV28, with D unresolved. CDR3 length: 16 residues. Germline CDR1 reads MDHEN; CDR2 reads SYDVKM. V lost 5 bases and J lost 0, with 16 bases in between. CDR3: CASSPSRSSANYGYTF. CDR3 nucleotides: TGTGCCAGCAGTCCTAGCCGTTCCTCAGCTAACTATGGCTACACCTTC.

The chain has TRBV19 and TRBJ1-5; 8 nucleotides agree with TRBD1. Germline V gene data show CDR1 as LNHDA and CDR2 as SQIVND (reference sequence). The CDR3 runs to 15 residues. With V trimmed by 5 bases and J by 2 bases, 5 bases remained unmatched. The CDR3 region has the DNA TGTGCCAGTAGTGAAGACAGGGGTGGCAATCAGCCCCAGCATTTT. Its translation: CASSEDRGGNQPQHF.

This clone was recorded a few times. The chain has TRBV12-3 or TRBV12-4 and TRBJ2-1, with TRBD2 as a possible D gene (6 bases). CDR3 length: 13 residues. The ends were cut back, 5 bases at V and 6 bases at J, with 11 bases in the middle. In DNA form, the CDR3 reads TGTGCCAGCAGTACGGGAGTGATCAATGAGCAGTTCTTC. Its translation: CASSTGVINEQFF.

The chain couples TRBV12-5 to TRBJ1-2, with D unresolved. CDR1 is LGHNT, CDR2 FRNRAP, per germline. The CDR3 totals 14 residues. V gave up 6 bases and J gave up 4 bases, with 15 bases separating them. CDR3 sequence: CASGRDGIIYGYTF. For the CDR3, the DNA is TGTGCTAGTGGCAGAGACGGTATCATCTATGGCTACACCTTC. Supplemented by reference TRBV12-5 and TRBJ1-2, the full variable domain reads DARVTQTPRHKVTEMGQEVTMRCQPILGHNTVFWYRQTMMQGLELLAYFRNRAPLDDSGMPKDRFSAEMPDATLATLKIQPSEPRDSAVYFCASGRDGIIYGYTFGSGTRLTVV.